Given below is one TCR beta chain in context. This record belongs to a study of blood T cell repertoires in COVID-19. Clones were read by immunoSEQ multiplex PCR, and TCRdb kept only the in-frame ones, dropping some. The table has about 200,000 clones, roughly 89% seen once. Germline V lookup: CDR1 SGHDT, CDR2 YYEEEE. The germline V and J ends were trimmed by 4 bases and 4 bases, with 12 bases remaining between them. This CDR3 is 14 amino acids long. The sequence was obtained from a young woman who had been exposed to COVID-19. V gene TRBV5-6 combines with J gene TRBJ2-1; D is ambiguous. Input material: PBMCs or T cells enriched from blood (not recorded which). For the CDR3, the DNA is TGTGCCAGCAGCCCCCCAGTAAAATACAATGAGCAGTTCTTC. Protein sequence: CASSPPVKYNEQFF. The full variable domain, its missing parts supplied by reference TRBV5-6 and TRBJ2-1, is DAGVTQSPTHLIKTRGQQVTLRCSPKSGHDTVSWYQQALGQGPQFIFQYYEEEERQRGNFPDRFSGHQFPNYSSELNVNALLLGDSALYLCASSPPVKYNEQFFGPGTRLTVL.